Here is one T cell receptor (beta chain) with its context. The antigen is not known. Stated treatment: some 20 received Ad26.COV2.S at low or high dose, single or two shots; roughly five received placebo; per-sample allocation not given. The investigators took samples on day 63 after the first vaccine or placebo injection. This entry is derived from a study of Ad26.COV2.S vaccination and SARS-CoV-2 variants. Study at large: Ad26.COV2.S given intramuscularly, once or twice 56 days apart.

Per germline, CDR1 GTSNPN and CDR2 SVGIG (reference sequence). The CDR3 is 13 residues long. Trimming took off 4 bases at V and 3 bases at J, with 12 bases between the two ends. The study, taken as a whole, reports: Considerable breadth of spike-specific CD8+ and CD4+ T cell responses has reportedly been documented following vaccination. Individuals receiving vaccine had higher spike-specific TCR breadth than placebo recipients did.

Using immunoSEQ multiplex PCR, the repertoire was profiled, and TCRdb retains in-frame clones only, with some absent. Altogether 440,000 or so clones are present, about 90% being singletons, with the ten largest covering around 4.2%. The sequencing here drew on peripheral blood, taken in a trial of Ad26.COV2.S vaccine versus placebo. The receptor was derived from a person between 18 and 65 years old who received the Ad26.COV2.S COVID-19 vaccine or a placebo. The gene calls are TRBV30 and TRBJ1-2, with D tentatively TRBD1 (5 bases). CDR3 nucleotide sequence: TGTGCCTGGAACGGGCAGGGAGACTATGGCTACACCTTC. This encodes CAWNGQGDYGYTF.